This T cell receptor beta chain originates from a study of post-analysis software for immune sequencing data. Study in general: Relapsing-remitting, secondary progressive and progressive-relapsing forms made up the multiple sclerosis disease courses. Findings and caveats of the study: Analysis by F measure revealed that same-batch samples clustered strongly together. Controls showed significantly higher normalized Chao1 diversity than did multiple sclerosis patients. Included in a set of roughly five TRBV segments more frequent in patients than controls were TRBV5-6, TRBV5-1 and TRBV20-1.

The library was made from cDNA and included unique molecular identifiers. Roughly 500,000 cDNA molecules were obtained from approximately 0.91 to 9.4 million T cells. TCRdb re-called the PCR reads with MiXCR, one entry per CDR3 protein. Of hundreds of thousands of distinct CDR3 sequences in the sample, just under 30% were seen once. This clonotype showed up just once. The antigen is undetermined. From germline, CDR1 is MNHEY and CDR2 SVGEGT. V was cut by 5 bases and J by 4 bases, with 14 bases left in between. The CDR3 totals 14 residues. This clonotype was sampled from a girl under 18 with multiple sclerosis. The sample comprised blood. The chain employs TRBV6-2 or TRBV6-3 and TRBJ1-2, with a weak D call TRBD1 (5 bases). CDR3 sequence reads: CASSPRPGPYGYTF. Here the CDR3 DNA reads TGTGCCAGCAGTCCCCGGCCAGGGCCCTATGGCTACACCTTC.